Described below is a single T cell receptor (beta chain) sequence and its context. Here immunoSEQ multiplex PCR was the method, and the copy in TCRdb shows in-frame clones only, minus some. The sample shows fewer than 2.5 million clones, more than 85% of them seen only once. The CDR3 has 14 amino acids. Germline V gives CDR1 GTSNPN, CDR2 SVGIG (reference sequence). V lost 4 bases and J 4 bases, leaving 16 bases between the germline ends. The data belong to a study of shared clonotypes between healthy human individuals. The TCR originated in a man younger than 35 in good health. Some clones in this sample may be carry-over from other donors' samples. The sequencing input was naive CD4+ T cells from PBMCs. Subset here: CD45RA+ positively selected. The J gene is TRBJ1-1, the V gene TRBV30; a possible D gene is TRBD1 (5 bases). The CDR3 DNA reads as TGTGCCTGGAACCCCGACAGACACCTCACTGAAGCTTTCTTT. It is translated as CAWNPDRHLTEAFF.